Here is one T cell receptor (beta chain) with its context. Its antigen is undetermined. This entry comes from a study of T cell clones after liver transplantation. Study-wide context: Graft-donor-reactive sequences were compared with third-party-reactive TCRbeta sequences from pre-transplant mixed lymphocyte reactions.

Study-wide results and limits: Post-transplant time points were not standardized, so conclusions are preliminary.

Trimming took 9 bases from V and 6 from J, leaving 19 bases between them. The CDR3 length is 14 residues. CDR1 is ENHRY, CDR2 SYGVKD, per germline. TCRdb keeps only in-frame clones here, not all; method: immunoSEQ multiplex PCR. The sample consists of some 120,000 clones, over 75% of them appearing once. The sequence derives from a human patient who received a liver transplant. The graft donor may have contributed some T cells. The chain employs TRBV10-3 and TRBJ2-3, with a tentative D call TRBD2 (6 bases). This material consisted of CD4+ T cells from blood, taken 12 months after liver transplant. CDR3 sequence (DNA): TGTGCCATTGCCGGGACTGGAGTAGCGGATACGCAGTATTTT. This sequence encodes CAIAGTGVADTQYF.